A single sample is the source of the 9 T cell receptor beta chains below, sequenced in a study of blood T cell repertoires in COVID-19. Using immunoSEQ multiplex PCR, the repertoire was profiled, and TCRdb retains in-frame clones only, with some absent. The sample includes around 200,000 clones, over 75% of them seen just once. Sequenced: peripheral blood. These receptors came from a woman over 75 with active or convalescent COVID-19.

This clone was detected only a few times. This sequence joins TRBV29-1 and TRBJ2-3, with TRBD1 identical over 9 bases. The junction had 1 base not matched to a gene; V was cut back by 6 bases and J by 3 bases. Germline V lookup: CDR1 SQVTM, CDR2 ANQGSEA. The CDR3 length is 12 residues. The DNA for the CDR3 is TGCAGCGTCGGACAGGGGACAGATACGCAGTATTTT. This encodes CSVGQGTDTQYF.

The chain combines TRBV7-2 with TRBJ2-5; 11 bases are shared with TRBD1. The CDR3 spans 14 residues. V was clipped by 6 bases and J by 5 bases; unmatched bases: 5. Germline CDR1 is SGHTA and CDR2 is FQGNSA. The CDR3 DNA follows: TGTGCCAGCAGTGGGACAGGGGGATTGGAGACCCAGTACTTC. This encodes CASSGTGGLETQYF.

The chain has TRBV19 and TRBJ1-2; no clear D gene. The CDR3 consists of 14 residues. Trimming cost V 5 bases and J 7 bases, with 17 bases left between them. CDR1 and CDR2 (germline): LNHDA, SQIVND (reference sequence). For the CDR3, the DNA is TGTGCCAGTAGTCTACACTGGGTTCCGGGTGGCTACACCTTC. Protein product: CASSLHWVPGGYTF. The full variable domain, in which reference TRBV19 and TRBJ1-2 provide the parts outside the CDR3, is DGGITQSPKYLFRKEGQNVTLSCEQNLNHDAMYWYRQDPGQGLRLIYYSQIVNDFQKGDIAEGYSVSREKKESFPLTVTSAQKNPTAFYLCASSLHWVPGGYTFGSGTRLTVV.

The chain is built from TRBV12-3 or TRBV12-4 and TRBJ2-7; TRBD1 agrees at 9 bases. There are 11 residues in the CDR3. The V gene end was trimmed by 9 bases and the J gene end by 6 bases; junction bases not matched to a gene: 3. The CDR3 DNA follows: TGTGCCAGTCGGACAGGGGTCGAGCAGTACTTC. Its protein is CASRTGVEQYF.

The gene calls are TRBV9 and TRBJ1-1; maybe TRBD1 (6 bases). The V and J ends lost 3 bases and 0 bases respectively, with 9 bases between them. The CDR3 covers 14 residues. Germline CDR1 SGDLS, CDR2 YYNGEE. CDR3 in DNA: TGTGCCAGCAGCGAGGGACAAATGAACACTGAAGCTTTCTTT. Its translation is CASSEGQMNTEAFF.

This clone was counted once. The chain joins TRBV5-1 to TRBJ2-7, with TRBD1 matching over 7 bases. Germline CDR1 SGHRS, CDR2 YFSETQ. The trim removed 4 bases at V and 4 bases at J, leaving 11 bases unmatched. This CDR3 is built from 15 residues. In DNA form, the CDR3 reads TGCGCCAGCAGCACCACGGGACAGTCATATTACGAGCAGTACTTC. It codes for CASSTTGQSYYEQYF.

The CDR3 DNA is TGTGCCAGCAGCCCGGAAGCGGGGGGGCCCTACGAGCAGTACTTC. This sequence encodes CASSPEAGGPYEQYF. The J gene is TRBJ2-7, the V gene TRBV3-1 (or the pseudogene TRBV3-2); 10 bases map to TRBD2. CDR3 size: 15 residues. Germline assignment: CDR1 LGHDT and CDR2 YNNKEL (reference sequence). Trimming cost V 4 bases and J 2 bases; bases outside gene matches: 5.

The V call is TRBV5-1, the J call TRBJ2-2, with D possibly matching TRBD1 (6 bases). Trimming cost V 3 bases and J 6 bases, with 12 bases left between them. CDR3 length: 14 residues. Looked up from germline, CDR1 is SGHRS and CDR2 is YFSETQ. The CDR3 region is CASSSQGAAGELFF. DNA for the CDR3: TGCGCCAGCAGCTCACAGGGTGCTGCCGGGGAGCTGTTTTTT.

V usage is TRBV3-1 (or the pseudogene TRBV3-2) and J usage is TRBJ1-1; a possible D gene is TRBD1 (5 bases). Looked up from germline, CDR1 is LGHDT and CDR2 is YNNKEL (reference sequence). The ends were cut back, 0 bases at V and 5 bases at J, with 7 bases in the middle. The CDR3 sequence is 13 residues long. CDR3 loop: CASSQERGTEAFF. The CDR3 DNA sequence: TGTGCCAGCAGCCAAGAACGGGGGACTGAAGCTTTCTTT.